These 2 T cell receptor beta chains came from one sample sequenced in a study of cytomegalovirus exposure and HLA in healthy donors. A multiplex PCR was run with 60 Vbeta primers and 13 Jbeta primers. Libraries were prepared by immunoSEQ multiplex PCR; TCRdb keeps only in-frame clonotypes and omits some of them. The data show around 170,000 clones, with over 75% seen just once and roughly 6.3% held by the top ten. Material: PBMCs. These receptors were taken from a man aged 40-55 years in good health and CMV-seropositive.

This clone was counted a single time. This rearrangement joins TRBV7-9 to TRBJ2-3; D unresolved. V was pared by 5 bases and J by 5 bases, with 14 bases between. This CDR3 spans 14 amino acids. Looked up from germline, CDR1 is SEHNR and CDR2 is FQNEAQ (reference sequence). The CDR3 spells CASSPRQAEDTQYF. CDR3 sequence (DNA): TGTGCCAGCAGCCCCAGGCAGGCTGAAGATACGCAGTATTTT.

The chain employs TRBV7-8 and TRBJ1-4; D unresolved. CDR1 and CDR2 from the germline V gene are SGHVS and FQNEAQ. With 2 bases removed from V and 0 bases from J, the gap between germline ends came to 7 bases. The CDR3 is made up of 15 amino acids. CDR3 sequence (DNA): TGTGCCAGCAGCTTACAGCGATCAACTAATGAAAAACTGTTTTTT. It specifies CASSLQRSTNEKLFF.